The next 6 T cell receptor beta chains were all read from a single sample in a study of graft-versus-host responses after intestinal transplantation. Sequencing used immunoSEQ multiplex PCR; TCRdb keeps in-frame clones, though not all of them. The table lists approximately 89,000 clones, approximately 92% of them singletons. The sample here was PBMCs, taken approximately 470 days after intestinal transplant. All receptors come from a human patient who received an intestinal transplant, so some T cells may come from the graft donor.

V is TRBV9 and J is TRBJ2-1; tentative D call: TRBD1 (6 bases). The V and J ends lost 3 bases and 0 bases respectively, with 10 bases between them. Looked up from germline, CDR1 is SGDLS and CDR2 is YYNGEE. The CDR3 loop spans 15 amino acids. CDR3 loop: CASSAGTNSYNEQFF. CDR3 nucleotide sequence: TGTGCCAGCAGCGCTGGGACAAACTCCTACAATGAGCAGTTCTTC. Drawing the rest from reference TRBV9 and TRBJ2-1, the complete variable domain is DSGVTQTPKHLITATGQRVTLRCSPRSGDLSVYWYQQSLDQGLQFLIQYYNGEERAKGNILERFSAQQFPDLHSELNLSSLELGDSALYFCASSAGTNSYNEQFFGPGTRLTVL.

This clone is judged medium-sized. The chain uses TRBV5-8 and TRBJ2-7; 7 bases are shared with TRBD1. CDR1 SGHTS and CDR2 YDEGEE come from the germline V gene. CDR3 size: 14 residues. The ends lost 1 base at V and 3 bases at J; junction bases unmatched: 4. CDR3 protein: CASSLRGTDYEQYF. In nucleotides, the CDR3 is TGTGCCAGCAGCTTGCGAGGGACAGACTACGAGCAGTACTTC.

This clone was seen just once. This sequence joins TRBV9 and TRBJ2-2, with D hard to call. The germline CDR1 and CDR2 sequences are SGDLS and YYNGEE. The CDR3 extends over 13 amino acids. V was pared by 3 bases and J by 2 bases, with 5 bases between. CDR3 residues: CASSESNTGELFF. DNA for the CDR3: TGTGCCAGCAGCGAAAGTAACACCGGGGAGCTGTTTTTT.

This chain links TRBV29-1 with TRBJ1-4; TRBD1 aligns across 7 bases. The CDR3 consists of 13 residues. Germline V CDR1 and CDR2: SQVTM, ANQGSEA. V trimming: 4 bases; J trimming: 6 bases; junction bases outside the gene matches: 5. The CDR3: CSVVNRGHEKLFF. CDR3 sequence (DNA): TGCAGCGTTGTTAACAGGGGCCATGAAAAACTGTTTTTT.

The J gene is TRBJ2-7, the V gene TRBV6-1, with D possibly TRBD1 on 6 matching bases. The CDR3 contains 14 residues. V lost 6 bases to trimming and J lost 0 bases, with 12 bases between them. The germline CDR1 and CDR2 sequences are MNHNS and SASEGT. The CDR3 loop is CASSRTGYSYEQYF. The CDR3 DNA is TGTGCCAGCAGCCGAACAGGGTACTCCTACGAGCAGTACTTC.

This clone was seen just once. This chain uses TRBV19 with TRBJ2-1, with 9 bases identical to TRBD1. CDR3 length equals 14 residues. V was clipped by 5 bases and J by 3 bases; unmatched bases: 2. Germline lookup yields CDR1 LNHDA and CDR2 SQIVND (reference sequence). This CDR3 reads CASSWDRVYNEQFF. In DNA form, the CDR3 reads TGTGCCAGTAGTTGGGACAGGGTCTACAATGAGCAGTTCTTC.